The rows below give T cell receptor beta chains drawn from one sample of a study of radiotherapy plus CTLA-4 blockade in lung cancer. Using immunoSEQ multiplex PCR, the repertoire was profiled, and TCRdb retains in-frame clones only, with some absent. The table records roughly 73,000 clones, around 86% of them present only once. Sequenced material: peripheral blood, taken from a patient treated with radiotherapy plus ipilimumab. Receptor source: a human donor with non-small cell lung cancer that progressed on radiotherapy plus ipilimumab. The CDR3 runs from the conserved cysteine through the conserved F or W. D genes are given only for firm matches. The size entry is marked missing in some rows and otherwise reads once, few, many or a size class.

j_call | d_call | clone_size | v_call | cdr3_nt | cdr3_aa
TRBJ2-7 | TRBD1 | - | TRBV11-3 | TGTGCCAGCAGCCCGCCCCTGGGCGGGGACAGGGGAGGCGAGCAGTACTTC | CASSPPLGGDRGGEQYF
TRBJ1-1 | - | - | TRBV10-3 | TGTGCCATCTCCCGAGGGGGTTTGAACACTGAAGCTTTCTTT | CAISRGGLNTEAFF
TRBJ1-1 | - | - | TRBV18 | TGTGCCAGCTCACGACGGTTTCAGGAAGGGTCTGAAGCTTTCTTT | CASSRRFQEGSEAFF
TRBJ2-5 | - | - | TRBV7-7 | TGTGCTAGCAGCTTGGTACATGGGGAGACCCAGTACTTC | CASSLVHGETQYF
TRBJ2-7 | - | - | TRBV2 | TGTGCCAGCAGTGAATTGGTGGAGCAGTACTTC | CASSELVEQYF
TRBJ1-4 | TRBD1 | once | TRBV2 | TGTGCCAGCAGGGGATGGAGTAACAGGGGGCTGGATGAAAAACTGTTTTTT | CASRGWSNRGLDEKLFF
TRBJ2-4 | - | - | TRBV5-1 | TGCGCCAGCACGGAAACAGCCAAAAACATTCAGTACTTC | CASTETAKNIQYF
TRBJ2-1 | TRBD1 | few | TRBV2 | TGTGCCAGCAGTGTTTTCGGACAGGACTACAATGAGCAGTTCTTC | CASSVFGQDYNEQFF
TRBJ2-5 | TRBD1 | - | TRBV2 | TGTGCCAGCAGGGGACAGGGCCCGACCAAATACTTC | CASRGQGPTKYF
TRBJ2-1 | - | - | TRBV6-6 | TGTGCCAGCAGCCCCGGACTGTACAATGAGCAGTTCTTC | CASSPGLYNEQFF
TRBJ2-5 | - | - | TRBV25-1 | TGTGCCAGCAGTGGGGAGACCCAGTACTTC | CASSGETQYF
TRBJ2-7 | - | once | TRBV6-1 | TGTGCCAGCAGTGTCATAGGACTGCGCCCCTACGAGCAGTACTTC | CASSVIGLRPYEQYF
TRBJ2-5 | - | - | TRBV6-1 | TGTGCCAGCAGTGAGGGAGTCAGAGCGGCCCAGTACTTC | CASSEGVRAAQYF
TRBJ2-1 | TRBD1 | - | TRBV27 | TGTGCCAGCAGTTTAATGGACAGGGGGCGCGACAATGAGCAGTTCTTC | CASSLMDRGRDNEQFF
TRBJ2-5 | - | - | TRBV4-1 | TGCGCCAGCAGCCCCCCGGGGCGTGAGACCCAGTACTTC | CASSPPGRETQYF
TRBJ2-2 | - | - | TRBV21-1 | TGTGCCAGCAGCAAAAGGAAGAACACCGGGGAGCTGTTTTTT | CASSKRKNTGELFF
TRBJ2-1 | - | - | TRBV14 | TGTGCCAGCAGCCAGGATATATCCCCGAGCTCCTACAATGAGCAGTTCTTC | CASSQDISPSSYNEQFF
TRBJ1-2 | TRBD1 | once | TRBV28 | TGTGCCAGCAGCCCCGGGGACAGGGGCCTTAACTATGGCTACACCTTC | CASSPGDRGLNYGYTF
TRBJ1-5 | - | - | TRBV16 | TGTGCCAGCTGCCGGGACAATTATAGCAATCAGCCCCAGCATTTT | CASCRDNYSNQPQHF
TRBJ1-2 | TRBD1 | - | TRBV28 | TGTGCCAGCAGTTTCCAGGCAGGGGGTAGGGGCTACACCTTC | CASSFQAGGRGYTF
TRBJ2-2 | TRBD1 | - | TRBV4-1 | TGCGCCAGCAGCCAAGATGGTGGACAGGGATCCGGGGAGCTGTTTTTT | CASSQDGGQGSGELFF
TRBJ2-3 | TRBD2 | - | TRBV6-6 | TGTGCCAGCAGGTATAGCGGGTCCCACACAGATACGCAGTATTTT | CASRYSGSHTDTQYF
TRBJ1-1 | - | - | TRBV5-6 | TGTGCCAGCAGTAGCAGAAGGGGGTTGAACACTGAAGCTTTCTTT | CASSSRRGLNTEAFF